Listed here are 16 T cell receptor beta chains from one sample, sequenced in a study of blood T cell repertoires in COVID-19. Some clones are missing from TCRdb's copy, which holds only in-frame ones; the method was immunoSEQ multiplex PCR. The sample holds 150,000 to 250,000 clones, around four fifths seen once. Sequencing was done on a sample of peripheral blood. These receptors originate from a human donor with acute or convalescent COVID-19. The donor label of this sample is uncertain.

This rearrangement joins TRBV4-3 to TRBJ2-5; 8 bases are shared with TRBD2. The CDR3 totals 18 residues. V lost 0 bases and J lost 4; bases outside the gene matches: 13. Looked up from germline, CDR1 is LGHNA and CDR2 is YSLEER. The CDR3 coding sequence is TGCGCCAGCAGCCAAGATTGGGGGCGAGCGGGAGCATCAGAGACCCAGTACTTC. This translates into CASSQDWGRAGASETQYF.

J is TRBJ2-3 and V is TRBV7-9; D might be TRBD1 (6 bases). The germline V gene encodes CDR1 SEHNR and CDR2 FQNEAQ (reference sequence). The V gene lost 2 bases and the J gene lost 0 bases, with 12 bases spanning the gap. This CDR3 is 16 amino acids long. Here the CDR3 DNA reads TGTGCCAGCAGCTTATTCAGGGGAACTAGCACAGATACGCAGTATTTT. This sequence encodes CASSLFRGTSTDTQYF. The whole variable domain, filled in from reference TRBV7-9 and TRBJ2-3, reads DTGVSQNPRHKITKRGQNVTFRCDPISEHNRLYWYRQTLGQGPEFLTYFQNEAQLEKSRLLSDRFSAERPKGSFSTLEIQRTEQGDSAMYLCASSLFRGTSTDTQYFGPGTRLTVL.

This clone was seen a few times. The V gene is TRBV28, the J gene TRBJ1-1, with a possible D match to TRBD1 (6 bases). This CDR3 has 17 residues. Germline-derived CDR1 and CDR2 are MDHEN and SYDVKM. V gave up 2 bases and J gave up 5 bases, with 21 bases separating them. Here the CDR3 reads CASSLVGGISWGTEAFF. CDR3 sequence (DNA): TGTGCCAGCAGTTTAGTAGGGGGAATTTCATGGGGTACTGAAGCTTTCTTT.

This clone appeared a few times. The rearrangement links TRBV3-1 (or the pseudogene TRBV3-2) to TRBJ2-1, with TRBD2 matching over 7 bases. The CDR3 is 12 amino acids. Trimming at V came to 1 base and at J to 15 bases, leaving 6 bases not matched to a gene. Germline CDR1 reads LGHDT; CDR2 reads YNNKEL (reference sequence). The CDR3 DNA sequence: TGTGCCAGCAGCCAAGTCGAGGGAGGGCGGTTCTTC. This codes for CASSQVEGGRFF.

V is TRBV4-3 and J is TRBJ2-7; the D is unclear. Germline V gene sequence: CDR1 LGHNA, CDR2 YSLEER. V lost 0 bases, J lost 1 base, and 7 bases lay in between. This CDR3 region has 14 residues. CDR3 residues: CASSQDWQSYEQYF. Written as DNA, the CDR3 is TGCGCCAGCAGCCAAGATTGGCAGTCCTACGAGCAGTACTTC.

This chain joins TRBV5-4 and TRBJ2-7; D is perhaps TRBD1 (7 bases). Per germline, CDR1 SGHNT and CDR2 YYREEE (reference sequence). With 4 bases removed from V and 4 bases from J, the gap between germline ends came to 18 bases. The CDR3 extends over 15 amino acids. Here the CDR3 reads CASSPGGGGAYEQYF. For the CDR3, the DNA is TGTGCCAGCAGCCCCGGTGGAGGGGGCGCATACGAGCAGTACTTC. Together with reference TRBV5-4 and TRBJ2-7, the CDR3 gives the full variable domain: ETGVTQSPTHLIKTRGQQVTLRCSSQSGHNTVSWYQQALGQGPQFIFQYYREEENGRGNFPPRFSGLQFPNYSSELNVNALELDDSALYLCASSPGGGGAYEQYFGPGTRLTVT.

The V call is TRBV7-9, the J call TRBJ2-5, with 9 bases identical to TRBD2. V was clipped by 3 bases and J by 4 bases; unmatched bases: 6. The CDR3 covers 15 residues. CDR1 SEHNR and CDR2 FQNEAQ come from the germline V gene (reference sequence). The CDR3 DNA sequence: TGTGCCAGCAGCTTGGATAGCGGGAGAGCAGAGACCCAGTACTTC. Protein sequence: CASSLDSGRAETQYF. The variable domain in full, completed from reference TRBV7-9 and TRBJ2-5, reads DTGVSQNPRHKITKRGQNVTFRCDPISEHNRLYWYRQTLGQGPEFLTYFQNEAQLEKSRLLSDRFSAERPKGSFSTLEIQRTEQGDSAMYLCASSLDSGRAETQYFGPGTRLLVL.

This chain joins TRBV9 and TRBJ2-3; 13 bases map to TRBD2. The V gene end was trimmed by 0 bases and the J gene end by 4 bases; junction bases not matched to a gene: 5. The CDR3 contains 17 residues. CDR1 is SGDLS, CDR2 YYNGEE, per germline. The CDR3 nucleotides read TGTGCCAGCAGCGTAGACGGACTAGCGGGAGTTCCAGATACGCAGTATTTT. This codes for CASSVDGLAGVPDTQYF.

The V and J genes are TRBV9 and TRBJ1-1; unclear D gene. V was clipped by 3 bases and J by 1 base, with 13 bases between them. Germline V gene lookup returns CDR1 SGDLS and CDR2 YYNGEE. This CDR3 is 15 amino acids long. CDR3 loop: CASSAYGGKNTEAFF. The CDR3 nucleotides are TGTGCCAGCAGCGCATATGGAGGGAAGAACACTGAAGCTTTCTTT.

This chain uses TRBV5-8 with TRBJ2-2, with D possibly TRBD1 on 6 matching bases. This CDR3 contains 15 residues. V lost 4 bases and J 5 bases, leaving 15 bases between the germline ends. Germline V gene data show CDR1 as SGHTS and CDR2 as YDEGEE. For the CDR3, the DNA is TGTGCCAGCAGCCGCCGGGACACGCGAACCGGGGAGCTGTTTTTT. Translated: CASSRRDTRTGELFF.

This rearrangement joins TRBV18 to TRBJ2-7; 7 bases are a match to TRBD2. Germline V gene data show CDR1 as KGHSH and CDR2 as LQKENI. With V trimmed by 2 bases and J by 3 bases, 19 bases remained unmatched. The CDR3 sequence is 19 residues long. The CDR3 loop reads CASSPYSRSGASGVYEQYF. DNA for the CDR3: TGTGCCAGCTCACCATATTCGAGAAGTGGTGCTAGCGGAGTCTACGAGCAGTACTTC.

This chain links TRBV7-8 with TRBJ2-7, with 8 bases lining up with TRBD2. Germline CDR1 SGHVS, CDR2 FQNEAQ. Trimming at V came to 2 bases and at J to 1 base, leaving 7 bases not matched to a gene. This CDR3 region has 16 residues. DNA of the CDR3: TGTGCCAGCAGCTTACGCCGGGAGGGCCCTTCCTACGAGCAGTACTTC. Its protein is CASSLRREGPSYEQYF.

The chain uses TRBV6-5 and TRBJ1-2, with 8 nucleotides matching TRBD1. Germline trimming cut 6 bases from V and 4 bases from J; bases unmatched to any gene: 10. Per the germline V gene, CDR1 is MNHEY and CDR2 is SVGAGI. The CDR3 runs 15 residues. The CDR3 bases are TGTGCCAGCAGCTCAACAGGGGGTAACCCCTATGGCTACACCTTC. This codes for CASSSTGGNPYGYTF.

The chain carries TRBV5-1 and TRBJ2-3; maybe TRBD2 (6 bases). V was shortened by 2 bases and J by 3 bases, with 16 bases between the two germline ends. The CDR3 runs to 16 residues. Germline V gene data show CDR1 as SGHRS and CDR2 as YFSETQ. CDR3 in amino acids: CASSFGGKSGTDTQYF. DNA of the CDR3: TGCGCCAGCAGCTTCGGCGGGAAGAGCGGGACAGATACGCAGTATTTT.

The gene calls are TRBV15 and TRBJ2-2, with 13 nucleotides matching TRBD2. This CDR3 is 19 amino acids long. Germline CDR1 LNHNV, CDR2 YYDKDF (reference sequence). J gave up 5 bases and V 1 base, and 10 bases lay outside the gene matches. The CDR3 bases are TGTGCCACCAGCAGAGTAGGGACTAGCGGGATTATAAGGACCGGGGAGCTGTTTTTT. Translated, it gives CATSRVGTSGIIRTGELFF.

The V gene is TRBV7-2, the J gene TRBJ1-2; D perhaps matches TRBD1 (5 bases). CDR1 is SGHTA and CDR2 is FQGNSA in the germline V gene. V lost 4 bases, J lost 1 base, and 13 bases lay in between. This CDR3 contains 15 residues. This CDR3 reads CASSSIGGFNYGYTF. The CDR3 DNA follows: TGTGCCAGCAGCTCCATCGGGGGGTTTAACTATGGCTACACCTTC.